What follows describes a single TCR beta chain. Its antigen is undetermined. This sample was included in a study of Ad26.COV2.S vaccination and SARS-CoV-2 variants. As for the study in general: Sample donor was a member of the COV1001 Ad26.COV2.S trial arm. Study-wide points: An underestimation of total T cell responses may have resulted from the TCR breadth and depth analyses. The breadth of spike-specific CD8+ and CD4+ T cell responses after vaccination was reportedly substantial.

CDR1 is MNHEY and CDR2 is SVGAGI in the germline V gene. Trimming cost V 1 base and J 2 bases; bases outside gene matches: 5. CDR3 length equals 16 residues. The repertoire was sequenced with immunoSEQ multiplex PCR; TCRdb's copy has only in-frame clones and lacks some. Of roughly 400,000 clones listed, about 92% were seen once; the top ten hold under 2%. Treatment reported: some 20 received Ad26.COV2.S at low or high dose, single or two shots; about 5 received placebo; per-sample allocation not given. Samples came from day 63 after the first vaccine or placebo injection. V usage is TRBV6-5 and J usage is TRBJ2-3, with TRBD2 identical over 8 bases. The source material was peripheral blood, sampled in a trial of Ad26.COV2.S vaccine versus placebo. This receptor was identified in a person aged 18-65 years who received the Ad26.COV2.S COVID-19 vaccine or a placebo. The DNA for the CDR3 is TGTGCCAGCAGTTACTTGGCGGGGGGTTACACAGATACGCAGTATTTT. This sequence encodes CASSYLAGGYTDTQYF.